This T cell receptor beta chain is from a study of blood T cell dynamics during melanoma immunotherapy. About the research overall: Metastatic melanoma patients received first-line pembrolizumab or nivolumab plus ipilimumab.

This CDR3 has 13 residues. Trimming pared 0 bases from V and 10 bases from J, leaving 8 bases between. Germline lookup yields CDR1 SGHRS and CDR2 YFSETQ. Sequencing used immunoSEQ multiplex PCR; TCRdb keeps in-frame clones, though not all of them. The sample holds about 15,000 clones, under 90% seen once. This clone was observed a few times. Time point indicated: pre-treatment baseline. Patients had no prior systemic cancer treatment, immunosuppressants or other active cancers. The J gene is TRBJ1-6, the V gene TRBV5-1; D is unclear. The TCR was taken from a human donor with melanoma. Sequences were derived from blood, sampled from a patient treated with checkpoint blockade. DNA for the CDR3: TGCGCCAGCAGCTTGGACAGCCGATCACCCCTCCACTTT. The encoded protein is CASSLDSRSPLHF.